The clone carrying this TCR beta chain was observed a few times. Its antigen is as yet unknown. Tagging with unique molecular identifiers was a feature of the TCR beta cDNA libraries. TCRdb processed the PCR reads anew with MiXCR; each CDR3 protein has one entry. This table has roughly 800,000 distinct CDR3 sequences, around 27% appearing once. These data are taken from a study of post-analysis software for immune sequencing data. Study-level results: A significant reduction in normalized Chao1 diversity was observed in multiple sclerosis patients versus controls. Strong co-clustering by F measure was seen for same-batch samples.

The sequencing sample was made of blood. The TCR sequence derives from a girl aged 10 to 17 with multiple sclerosis.

CDR3 amino acids: CASSLVGLGDGYTF. DNA for the CDR3: TGCGCCAGCAGCTTGGTGGGCCTGGGCGATGGCTACACCTTC. J is TRBJ1-2 and V is TRBV5-1; the D is unclear. The V gene's germline CDR1 is SGHRS and CDR2 YFSETQ. This CDR3 spans 14 amino acids. V lost 0 bases and J lost 6, with 12 bases in between.